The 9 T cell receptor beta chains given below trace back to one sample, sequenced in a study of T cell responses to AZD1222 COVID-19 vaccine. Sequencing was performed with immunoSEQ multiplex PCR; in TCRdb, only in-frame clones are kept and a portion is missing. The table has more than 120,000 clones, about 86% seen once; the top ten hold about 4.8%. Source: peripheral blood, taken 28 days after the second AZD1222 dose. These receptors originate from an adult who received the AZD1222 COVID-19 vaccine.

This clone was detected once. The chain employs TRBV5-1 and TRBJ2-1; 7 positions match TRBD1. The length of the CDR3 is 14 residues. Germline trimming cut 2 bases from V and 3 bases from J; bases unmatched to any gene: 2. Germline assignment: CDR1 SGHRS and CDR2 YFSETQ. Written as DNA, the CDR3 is TGCGCCAGCAGCTTTGGACAGGTCTACAATGAGCAGTTCTTC. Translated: CASSFGQVYNEQFF.

CDR3 sequence reads: CASSGATGGGLSNIQYF. The CDR3 DNA sequence: TGTGCCAGCAGCGGCGCAACAGGGGGCGGCCTGTCGAACATTCAGTACTTC. The chain employs TRBV5-4 and TRBJ2-4; 9 positions match TRBD1. The J segment lost 7 bases and the V segment lost 4 bases, leaving 15 bases of the junction unmatched. The length of the CDR3 is 17 residues. Germline assignment: CDR1 SGHNT and CDR2 YYREEE (reference sequence).

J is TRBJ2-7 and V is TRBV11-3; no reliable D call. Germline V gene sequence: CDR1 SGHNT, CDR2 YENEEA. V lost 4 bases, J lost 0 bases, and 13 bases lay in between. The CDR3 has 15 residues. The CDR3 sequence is CASSSTTAPSYEQYF. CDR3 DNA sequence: TGTGCCAGCAGCTCTACAACCGCCCCCTCCTACGAGCAGTACTTC.

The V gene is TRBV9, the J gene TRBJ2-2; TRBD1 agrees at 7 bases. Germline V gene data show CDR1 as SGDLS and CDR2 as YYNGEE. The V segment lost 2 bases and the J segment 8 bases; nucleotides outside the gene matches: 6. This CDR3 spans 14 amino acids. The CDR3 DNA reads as TGTGCCAGCAGCGTGGCCACCAGGGGGGGGGAGCTGTTTTTT. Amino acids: CASSVATRGGELFF. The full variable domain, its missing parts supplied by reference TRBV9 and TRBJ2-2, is DSGVTQTPKHLITATGQRVTLRCSPRSGDLSVYWYQQSLDQGLQFLIQYYNGEERAKGNILERFSAQQFPDLHSELNLSSLELGDSALYFCASSVATRGGELFFGEGSRLTVL.

The CDR3 region is CASSLDGTNYGYTF. The CDR3 DNA is TGTGCCAGCAGCTTGGACGGGACCAACTATGGCTACACCTTC. The chain links TRBV5-4 to TRBJ1-2; a weak D match, TRBD1 (5 bases). In germline, CDR1 is SGHNT, CDR2 YYREEE (reference sequence). V lost 0 bases to trimming and J lost 2 bases, with 8 bases between them. This CDR3 spans 14 amino acids.

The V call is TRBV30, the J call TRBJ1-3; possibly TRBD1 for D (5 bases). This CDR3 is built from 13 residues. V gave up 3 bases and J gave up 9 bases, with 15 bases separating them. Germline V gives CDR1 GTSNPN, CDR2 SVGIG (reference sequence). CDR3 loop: CAWRLAGRGTIYF. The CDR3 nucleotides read TGTGCCTGGAGGTTGGCAGGGAGAGGCACCATATATTTT.

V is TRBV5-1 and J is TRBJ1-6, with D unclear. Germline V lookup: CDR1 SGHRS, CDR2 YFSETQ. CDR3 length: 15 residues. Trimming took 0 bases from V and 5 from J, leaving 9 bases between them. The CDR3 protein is CASSLGAGNNSPLHF. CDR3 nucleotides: TGCGCCAGCAGCTTGGGAGCGGGGAATAATTCACCCCTCCACTTT.

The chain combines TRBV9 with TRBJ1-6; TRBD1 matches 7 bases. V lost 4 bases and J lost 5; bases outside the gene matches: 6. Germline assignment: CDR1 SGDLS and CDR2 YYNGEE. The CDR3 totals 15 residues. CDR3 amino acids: CASSPLGTDNSPLHF. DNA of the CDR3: TGTGCCAGCAGCCCCCTAGGGACAGATAATTCACCCCTCCACTTT.

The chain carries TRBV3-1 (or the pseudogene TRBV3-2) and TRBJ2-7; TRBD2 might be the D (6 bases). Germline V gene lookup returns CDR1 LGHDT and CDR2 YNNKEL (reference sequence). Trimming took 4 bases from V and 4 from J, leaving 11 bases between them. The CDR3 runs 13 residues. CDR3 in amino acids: CASSPTGEYEQYF. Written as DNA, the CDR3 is TGTGCCAGCAGCCCGACGGGGGAGTACGAGCAGTACTTC.